Shown below are 2 T cell receptor beta chains from a single sample sequenced in a study of shared clonotypes between healthy human individuals (dated by TCRdb to the early 2020s). CD8 naive samples consisted of CD45RO-negative cells that were positively selected for CCR7, yielding a CD45RA+CCR7+ population without TemRA cells. Libraries were made using the immunoSEQ multiplex PCR assay. The table comes from immuneACCESS by way of TCRdb, which keeps in-frame sequences with V and J called. Part of the clones is missing from these tables; in studies checked, under half for an unresolved V gene and the rest for unknown reasons. This sample is represented by about 820,000 clones; 85% to 95% of them were singletons. The ten largest clones represent less than 25% of the sample. The sequenced material came from naive CD8+ T cells sorted from blood. Explained via the paper, the cell subset or site label denotes: CD45RA+CCR7+. Receptor source: a man aged 30 to 39 in good health.

Remarks on this clone: This same CDR3 is encoded by further DNA sequences in the sample. The genes are TRBV27 and TRBJ1-5; tentative D call: TRBD1 (6 bases). The CDR3 length is 14 residues. Per germline, CDR1 MNHEY and CDR2 SMNVEV (reference sequence). V lost 2 bases and J 1 base, leaving 6 bases between the germline ends. CDR3: CASSLGQSNQPQHF. Written as DNA, the CDR3 is TGTGCCAGCAGTTTAGGACAGAGCAATCAGCCCCAGCATTTT.

With respect to this clone: Other DNA sequences in this sample translate to the same CDR3. The CDR3 loop is CASSRQGSNQPQHF. CDR3 bases: TGTGCCAGCAGTCGACAGGGAAGCAATCAGCCCCAGCATTTT. The rearrangement joins TRBV27 to TRBJ1-5, with 7 bases aligning to TRBD1. The CDR3 is made up of 14 amino acids. The junction had 2 bases not matched to a gene; V was cut back by 5 bases and J by 1 base. The germline gives CDR1 MNHEY, CDR2 SMNVEV (reference sequence).